This TCR beta chain was identified in a study of cytomegalovirus exposure and HLA in healthy donors (dated by TCRdb to the late 2010s). Regarding the complete study: In an earlier analysis of several hundred of the donors, about 270 Gb of sequence data and 120 million or so unique TCR beta sequences from 150 million to 200 million T cells were reported. The study aimed to test whether signatures of past pathogen exposure could be identified by cataloging public T cell receptors. Besides the first cohort of 666 subjects, a separate validation cohort made up of 90 to 150 different subjects was used. HLA typing included class I and class II loci at four-digit resolution. The later analysis used no new phenotypic data to find candidate immune exposures, relying instead on TCR beta sequences and their occurrence across donors. Roughly 310 gigabases of sequencing data and approximately 80 million unique TCR sequences were included in an early release covering over 600 HLA-typed donors. Every repertoire in the discovery cohort had been generated on one and the same sequencing platform. The genetic ancestry cluster associated with self-reported Caucasian donors included roughly 84% of the roughly 400 genotyped donors. To decide whether each TCR beta V gene segment behaved as functional or pseudogenic, an earlier analysis of over 500 of the donors relied on high-throughput TCR beta sequencing. To predict cytomegalovirus infection status, the study combined high-throughput TCR immunosequencing, statistical association of individual TCRs with disease status, and machine learning. The study profiled the T cell repertoires of hundreds of subjects by immunosequencing and related them to cytomegalovirus serostatus. In a later analysis, previously published TCR beta repertoires from fewer than 750 donors were re-analyzed and high-resolution HLA genotyping was added so that TCR occurrence patterns could be studied. Typing coverage differed by locus: A, B, C, DRB1 and DQB1 were typed in roughly 620-640 donors, DQA1 in around 500, DPA1 in some 610, and DPB1 in just under 490. A later genetic analysis used genome-wide SNP genotypes for about three fifths of the 666 donors, treating that subset as a discovery cohort. Among about 360 genotyped donors of the cohort, an average of roughly 240,000 unique TCR beta nucleotide sequences were sequenced per donor, around 20% of them non-productive. Several DR-DQ haplotypes were handled as single units for association and clustering because linkage in the cohort was strong. Donor age, sex, ethnicity and CMV serostatus were compiled alongside the repertoire data. The study at large found these results: A further reported finding was that TCR beta sequences accurately predicted the HLA-A and HLA-B alleles for most subjects in the first cohort. Strong co-occurrence of HLA alleles, especially DR and DQ, made assigning TCR associations to individual alleles difficult. Because counts were too low, roughly 16 rarely observed V segments, including chromosome 9 orphons, were left out of the earlier analysis of roughly 600 of the donors. Sequencing depth was assumed to be roughly uniform across donors in the presence/absence analyses, though that assumption may not hold. In the study, approximately 150 TCR beta chains were listed as associated with cytomegalovirus. Specific HLA alleles were associated with 16,951 TCR beta sequences at a false discovery rate of 0.05 in a later analysis. A later genetic analysis reported fewer N-insertions in productive TCRs among donors in an Asian-associated ancestry cluster than the roughly 700-donor mean. In a later genetic analysis, a missense DCLRE1C variant was associated with V-gene and J-gene trimming of TCR beta chains, and the association was replicated in an independent cohort. Correlated functional status among segregating V segments might reflect linkage disequilibrium, but an unknown experimental factor could not be ruled out. The sequencing pipeline was judged likely to have produced a cluster of highly shared sequence variants as a technical artifact. The authors suggested that the approach could potentially be generalized to other disease states and immunological phenotypes. Most CMV-associated TCR beta chains appeared to be HLA-restricted in a later analysis, and the HLA associations seemed to be driven largely by CMV exposure. In a later analysis, HLA-associated TCR beta chains were found to be more clonally expanded and to have lower generation probabilities than equally common non-associated chains. Only TCR beta chains were sequenced in this cohort, and the absence of alpha or paired-chain data limited detectable features. Across donors, most TCR sequences were observed very rarely, whereas some public TCRs were present in many individuals. Because HLA typing was unavailable for some donors at each locus, only the typed subset was used in association tests. Cytomegalovirus status was reported to be diagnosed by the classifier with high specificity and sensitivity in both the original and validation cohorts. Three of the identified cytomegalovirus-associated TCR beta chains were confirmed in vitro to be specific for cytomegalovirus antigens. According to a later analysis, parvovirus B19, influenza, CMV and Epstein-Barr virus appeared linked to several top co-occurrence clusters. In a later analysis, TCR association rates were found to vary across HLA loci, with the most associated TCRs seen for DRB1 alleles and the fewest for HLA-C alleles. Some IMGT-functional V segments, including TRBV6-2 and TRBV6-3, could not be distinguished by the 87-base-pair reads and were therefore excluded. Immune exposure information for the cohort was limited to CMV serostatus. In an earlier analysis of some 640 of the donors, most TCR beta V segments were observed in productive rearrangements about 90% or about 30% of the time, broadly matching IMGT annotations.

The cohort comprised approximately 700 healthy bone marrow donors. At the time of sampling, every cohort member was nominally healthy, though immune exposures that went unrecorded were likely present. The donor was CMV seronegative and was included in the group of about 400 seronegative cohort members. Each donor provided a peripheral blood sample, and peripheral blood mononuclear cells were used for TCR beta sequencing. The Qiagen DNeasy Blood Extraction Kit was used to extract genomic DNA from the blood cell samples. Including cysteine and phenylalanine, the CDR3 has 13 amino acids. Only the CDR3 part of the read is kept: 39 bases, read in frame from the first base. Reading the germline V gene gives CDR1 SGHTA and CDR2 FQGNSA. About this clone: The antigen it recognizes is unknown. No base-level quality is on record; no much larger clone is a single base apart.

The receptor library was made with the immunoSEQ multiplex PCR assay. For the multiplex PCR, a mixture combining 60 forward primers for TCR Vbeta segments and 13 reverse primers for TCR Jbeta segments was used. A multiplex PCR assay on genomic DNA amplified the CDR3 region of rearranged TCR beta genes. The amplified TCR beta libraries were sequenced on the Illumina HiSeq System as 87-base-pair reads. On the authors' methods: A later analysis tallied around 80 million unique TCR beta chains across the 610 or so repertoires, and some 12 million of those chains were shared by two or more donors. Raw reads were error-corrected and collapsed into unique sequences with a nearest-neighbor algorithm that merged closely related sequences to remove PCR and sequencing errors. To assign V, D and J gene segments, CDR3 sequences were aligned to IMGT reference sequences. Each retained sequence needed at least a six-nucleotide match to both a V gene segment and a J gene segment. Rearrangements were classified as productive when the CDR3 lacked stop codons and remained in frame with V and J, and all other rearrangements were classified as non-productive. Following IMGT convention, CDR3 was defined as the stretch from the second conserved V-encoded cysteine to the conserved J-encoded phenylalanine. The earlier analysis of a few hundred of the donors excluded sequences that lacked an unambiguous match to a single V gene segment. In an earlier analysis of several hundred of the donors, a V segment was called functional when productive rearrangements were above 56.7%, and segregating when the standard deviation between donors exceeded 5%. To diagnose cytomegalovirus status from the catalog of TCR beta chain sequences, a statistical classification framework was built. V and J gene assignment, in a later analysis, came from comparing TCR nucleotide sequences with IMGT/GENE-DB human TR gene sequences. A later analysis assigned CDR3 sequences and most-parsimonious VDJ recombination scenarios with the TCRdist pipeline. In a later analysis, every TCR beta chain was defined by the combination of its CDR3 amino acid sequence and its V-gene family, and reads without a unique V-gene family were dropped. In a later analysis, 450 to 600 highly shared, low-generation-probability nucleotide sequences were removed to address suspected cross-contamination and a sequencing artifact. For each public chain, a later analysis derived a clonal expansion index from normalized ranks of inferred template counts within each repertoire. In a later analysis, generation probabilities were computed with a VDJ recombination model fitted to out-of-frame rearrangements, and the resulting probabilities were checked against IGoR. In a later analysis, hypergeometric tests were used to score TCR-TCR, TCR-HLA and TCR-CMV co-occurrence, with a repertoire-size bias correction applied to TCR pairs. To estimate false discovery rates, a later analysis permuted the HLA or CMV assignments 20 times. In a later analysis, co-occurring TCRs were grouped using DBSCAN, with TCRdist sequence similarity added in when clustering inside HLA-allele-positive subsets. Repertoires with fewer than 30,000 or more than 120,000 public chains, plus five repertoires with anomalous nucleotide sharing, were excluded from co-occurrence clustering. What TCRdb holds here is the immuneACCESS table cut down to in-frame rearrangements. Part of the clones is not present; checked against another copy, under half of the missing clones reflect an unresolved V gene, and the others are unexplained. V, J and clone size are those of that table, while D and trimming were read from the DNA. The sample profile shows some 110,000 clones; roughly three quarters of them were found once. Of the sample, roughly 0.99% is held by the ten largest clones.

The V and J segments used are TRBV7-2 and TRBJ2-5; no confident D gene assignment can be made. Judging by the DNA end, TRBJ2-7 fits better; the J call may be wrong. The specimen was PBMCs. The sequence came from a woman in her twenties or thirties in good health and CMV-seronegative. This receptor carries the CDR3 CASSAEAYYEQYF. The DNA sequence is TGTGCCAGCAGCGCCGAGGCCTACTACGAGCAGTACTTC.